What follows is one TCR beta chain and its context. The antigen remains unidentified. These data belong to a study of CD4 T cells in relation to SARS-CoV-2 and coronaviruses. Study-wide background: PBMCs were cultured with antigen for over nine days before TCR beta sequencing.

The unexposed donors gave CD4+ T cells in about 2010-2019, prior to COVID-19. The cells were cultured for about ten days before CD4+ T cells were isolated. Cells permitting, SARS-CoV-2 S/N and four cold-coronavirus spikes were tested on unexposed-donor CD4+ T cells. TCRdb keeps only in-frame clones here, not all; method: immunoSEQ multiplex PCR. Seen here are 20,000 to 25,000 clones, 74% observed once, and the top ten hold about an eighth. CDR1 and CDR2 (germline): KGHSH, LQKENI. The CDR3 length is 15 residues. The V and J ends lost 3 bases and 1 base respectively, with 12 bases between them. V usage is TRBV18 and J usage is TRBJ1-1; TRBD1 is a possible D gene (5 bases). The receptor was derived from a human donor in good health. The sequencing input was CD4+ T cells from PBMCs, cultured in vitro. Here the CDR3 DNA reads TGTGCCAGCTCACCCCAGGGACCATCGAACACTGAAGCTTTCTTT. Protein: CASSPQGPSNTEAFF.